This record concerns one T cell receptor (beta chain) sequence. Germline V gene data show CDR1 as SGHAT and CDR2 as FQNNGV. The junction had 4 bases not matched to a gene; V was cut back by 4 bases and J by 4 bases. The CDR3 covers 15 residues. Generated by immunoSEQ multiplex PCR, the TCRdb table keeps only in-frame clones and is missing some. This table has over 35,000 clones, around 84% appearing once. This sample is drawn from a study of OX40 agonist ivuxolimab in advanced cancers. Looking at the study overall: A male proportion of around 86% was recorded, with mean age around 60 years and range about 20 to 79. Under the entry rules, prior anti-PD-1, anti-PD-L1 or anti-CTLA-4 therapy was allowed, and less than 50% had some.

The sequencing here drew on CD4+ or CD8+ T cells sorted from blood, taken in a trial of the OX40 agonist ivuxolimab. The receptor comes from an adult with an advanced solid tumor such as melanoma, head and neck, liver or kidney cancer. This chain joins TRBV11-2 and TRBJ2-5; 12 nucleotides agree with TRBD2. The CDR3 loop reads CASSSPSGGGETQYF. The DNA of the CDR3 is TGTGCCAGCAGCTCCCCTAGCGGGGGGGGAGAGACCCAGTACTTC.